Presented here are 8 T cell receptor beta chains from one specimen sequenced in a study of post-analysis software for immune sequencing data. Whole-study findings and limits: TRBV5-6, TRBV5-1 and TRBV20-1 were among four or five TRBV segments more frequent in patients than controls.

Prepared libraries of TCR beta cDNA carried unique molecular identifiers. Via MiXCR, TCRdb re-called the PCR reads, giving one row per CDR3 protein. The sample records 750,000 to 900,000 distinct CDR3 sequences, just over 45% being singletons. These receptors' antigens are unknown. Sequencing input: blood. The receptors derive from a girl aged 5-17 years with multiple sclerosis.

A few counts support this clonotype. The CDR3 bases are TGTGCCAGCAGAATAGCGGGGGGTAGCTCCTACAATGAGCAGTTCTTC. As protein: CASRIAGGSSYNEQFF. The rearrangement uses TRBV6-5 and TRBJ2-1; 10 bases fit TRBD2. The V and J ends lost 6 bases and 0 bases, in that order; junction bases with no gene match: 5. The CDR3 has 16 amino acids. Germline assignment: CDR1 MNHEY and CDR2 SVGAGI.

This clonotype was seen ten or more times. This rearrangement joins TRBV7-2 to TRBJ2-7; unclear D gene. V was clipped by 3 bases and J by 3 bases, with 3 bases between them. In germline, CDR1 is SGHTA, CDR2 FQGNSA. This CDR3 comprises 11 residues. The CDR3 loop is CASSFYYEQYF. In DNA form, the CDR3 reads TGTGCCAGCAGCTTCTACTACGAGCAGTACTTC. Combining the CDR3 with reference TRBV7-2 and TRBJ2-7 gives the whole variable domain GAGVSQSPSNKVTEKGKDVELRCDPISGHTALYWYRQSLGQGLEFLIYFQGNSAPDKSGLPSDRFSAERTGGSVSTLTIQRTQQEDSAVYLCASSFYYEQYFGPGTRLTVT.

This clonotype was detected a few times. The gene calls are TRBV5-1 and TRBJ2-2; D assignment may be TRBD1 or TRBD2 (5 bases each). The CDR3 sequence is 15 residues long. Germline V gives CDR1 SGHRS, CDR2 YFSETQ. V was trimmed by 3 bases and J by 1 base, leaving 10 bases between them. The chain's CDR3 is CASSWGTVNTGELFF. CDR3 nucleotide sequence: TGCGCCAGCAGCTGGGGGACGGTGAACACCGGGGAGCTGTTTTTT.

This chain connects TRBV27 to TRBJ1-1; possibly TRBD1 for D (6 bases). V was clipped by 9 bases and J by 1 base, with 15 bases between them. The CDR3 runs to 14 residues. The V gene's germline CDR1 is MNHEY and CDR2 SMNVEV (reference sequence). CDR3 nucleotide sequence: TGTGCCAGTAGGCAACAGGGTACGAACACTGAAGCTTTCTTT. Amino acid sequence: CASRQQGTNTEAFF.

The chain joins TRBV6-5 to TRBJ2-1; TRBD2 aligns across 7 bases. This CDR3 comprises 15 residues. In germline, CDR1 is MNHEY, CDR2 SVGAGI. V was pared by 8 bases and J by 8 bases, with 15 bases of the junction left unmatched. This chain's CDR3 is CASSQSAGVLDEQFF. DNA for the CDR3: TGTGCCAGCTCTCAATCGGCGGGAGTCTTGGATGAGCAGTTCTTC.

The V and J genes are TRBV7-8 and TRBJ1-1; D may be TRBD1 (6 bases). Germline CDR1 SGHVS, CDR2 FQNEAQ. The V end was cut by 0 bases, the J end by 6 bases, with 11 bases between. CDR3 length equals 14 residues. The CDR3 bases are TGTGCCAGCAGCTTAGCAGGGGGGAAGGCTGAAGCTTTCTTT. Translating gives CASSLAGGKAEAFF.

This clonotype turned up a few times. V and J are TRBV7-9 and TRBJ2-5; 12 nucleotides agree with TRBD2. The CDR3 covers 17 residues. V was clipped by 5 bases and J by 3 bases; unmatched bases: 10. Germline loops: CDR1 SEHNR, CDR2 FQNEAQ (reference sequence). In DNA form, the CDR3 reads TGTGCCAGCAGCCCCCAAGGACTAGCGGGACGGAAAGAGACCCAGTACTTC. It translates to CASSPQGLAGRKETQYF.

The rearrangement links TRBV6-1 to TRBJ2-3; the D gene is possibly TRBD2 (6 bases). Trimming took off 7 bases at V and 2 bases at J, with 13 bases between the two ends. This CDR3 is built from 14 residues. CDR1 is MNHNS, CDR2 SASEGT, per germline. CDR3 region: CASTRREDTDTQYF. For the CDR3, the DNA is TGTGCCAGCACCAGGCGGGAAGACACAGATACGCAGTATTTT.